This passage covers 24 T cell receptor beta chains from one sample sequenced in a study of blood T cell repertoires in COVID-19. Sequencing used immunoSEQ multiplex PCR; TCRdb keeps in-frame clones, though not all of them. In the table there are some 330,000 clones, roughly 86% of which are singletons. Sequenced sample: PBMCs or T cells enriched from blood (not recorded which). These receptors all stem from a man aged 40-55 years in a cohort exposed to, infected with or recovered from COVID-19 (not recorded which).

This chain uses TRBV4-1 with TRBJ2-1; 14 bases map to TRBD2. Germline CDR1 MGHRA, CDR2 YSYEKL. V shed 4 bases, J shed 0 bases, and the junction held 8 bases outside the gene matches. The CDR3 runs 19 residues. The CDR3 coding sequence is TGCGCCAGCAGCCCCTGGACTAGCGGGAGGACCGGCTCCTACAATGAGCAGTTCTTC. The encoded protein is CASSPWTSGRTGSYNEQFF.

The V call is TRBV18, the J call TRBJ2-7, with 11 bases that match TRBD1. This CDR3 region has 15 residues. Trimming removed 3 bases from V and 7 bases from J; junction bases left unmatched: 8. The germline V gene encodes CDR1 KGHSH and CDR2 LQKENI. DNA for the CDR3: TGTGCCAGCTCACCTCGGACAGGGGGCAGAGGGGAGCAGTACTTC. Its protein is CASSPRTGGRGEQYF.

The V gene is TRBV27, the J gene TRBJ2-7; 11 nucleotides line up with TRBD2. V gave up 6 bases and J gave up 3 bases; unmatched junction bases: 4. Germline CDR1 and CDR2: MNHEY and SMNVEV (reference sequence). This CDR3 is 14 amino acids long. In DNA form, the CDR3 reads TGTGCCAGCAGCCCCGGGACTAGCGGCTACGAGCAGTACTTC. It specifies CASSPGTSGYEQYF.

The chain uses TRBV5-1 and TRBJ1-5; 7 positions agree with TRBD1. The germline V gene encodes CDR1 SGHRS and CDR2 YFSETQ. The CDR3 has 14 residues. After removal of 5 bases from V and 2 bases from J, the junction contained 4 bases not matched to a gene. The CDR3 nucleotides are TGCGCCAGCAGACCTGGGACAGGCAATCAGCCCCAGCATTTT. Amino acids: CASRPGTGNQPQHF.

J is TRBJ2-3 and V is TRBV5-4; 9 bases are a match to TRBD2. The CDR3 runs to 15 residues. V trimming: 2 bases; J trimming: 3 bases; junction bases outside the gene matches: 4. Germline CDR1 SGHNT, CDR2 YYREEE (reference sequence). The CDR3 spells CASSLGSGRTDTQYF. The CDR3 region has the DNA TGTGCCAGCAGCTTAGGAAGCGGGAGGACAGATACGCAGTATTTT.

The genes are TRBV2 and TRBJ1-2; D gene unclear. Germline loops: CDR1 SNHLY, CDR2 FYNNEI. Trimming took 6 bases from V and 4 from J, leaving 6 bases between them. This CDR3 comprises 11 residues. CDR3 region: CASSVFYGYTF. CDR3 in DNA: TGTGCCAGCAGCGTTTTCTATGGCTACACCTTC. The whole variable domain, filled in from reference TRBV2 and TRBJ1-2, reads EPEVTQTPSHQVTQMGQEVILRCVPISNHLYFYWYRQILGQKVEFLVSFYNNEISEKSEIFDDQFSVERPDGSNFTLKIRSTKLEDSAMYFCASSVFYGYTFGSGTRLTVV.

This rearrangement joins TRBV9 to TRBJ2-5; D uncertain. The CDR3 totals 14 residues. V was pared by 0 bases and J by 5 bases, with 11 bases between. CDR1 and CDR2 from the germline V gene are SGDLS and YYNGEE. The CDR3 spells CASSVGAFGETQYF. In nucleotides, the CDR3 is TGTGCCAGCAGCGTAGGGGCGTTTGGGGAGACCCAGTACTTC.

This rearrangement joins TRBV3-1 (or the pseudogene TRBV3-2) to TRBJ2-1; TRBD2 matches at 14 bases. The V gene's germline CDR1 is LGHDT and CDR2 YNNKEL (reference sequence). This CDR3 is 17 amino acids long. Trimming took 1 base from V and 8 from J; bases not matched to a gene: 7. CDR3 nucleotides: TGTGCCAGCAGCCAAGCAGTCGGGACTAGCGGGAGTTATGAGCAGTTCTTC. Residues: CASSQAVGTSGSYEQFF.

The chain uses TRBV18 and TRBJ1-1; no reliable D call. Between the trimmed V and J ends, which lost 0 bases and 4 bases, there was a span of 9 bases. Germline lookup yields CDR1 KGHSH and CDR2 LQKENI. The CDR3 is made up of 14 amino acids. The DNA for the CDR3 is TGTGCCAGCTCACCACCGAGGCCGTCCACTGAAGCTTTCTTT. Translated: CASSPPRPSTEAFF.

This chain connects TRBV28 to TRBJ1-6, with TRBD1 as a possible D gene (6 bases). Germline V gives CDR1 MDHEN, CDR2 SYDVKM. Trimming pared 5 bases from V and 9 bases from J, leaving 17 bases between. The length of the CDR3 is 15 residues. CDR3 protein: CASSQGNWLSSPLHF. As DNA, the CDR3 is TGTGCCAGCAGTCAGGGGAACTGGTTAAGTTCACCCCTCCACTTT.

The rearrangement links TRBV10-2 to TRBJ1-2, with D tentatively TRBD1 (6 bases). The CDR3 has 12 amino acids. V was shortened by 2 bases and J by 7 bases, with 8 bases between the two germline ends. Germline values: CDR1 WSHSY, CDR2 SAAADI. In DNA, the CDR3 is TGCGCCAGCAGTGAGCAGGGGTTTGGCTACACCTTC. Its translation: CASSEQGFGYTF.

This rearrangement joins TRBV27 to TRBJ1-1; D may be TRBD1 (6 bases). V was shortened by 5 bases and J by 0 bases, with 13 bases between the two germline ends. The CDR3 is 15 residues long. CDR1 MNHEY and CDR2 SMNVEV come from the germline V gene (reference sequence). This CDR3 is CASSNGQLMNTEAFF. Here the CDR3 DNA reads TGTGCCAGCAGTAATGGACAGCTCATGAACACTGAAGCTTTCTTT.

This CDR3 reads CASSLQGGYGYTF. Here the CDR3 DNA reads TGTGCCAGCAGTCTCCAGGGGGGCTATGGCTACACCTTC. V and J are TRBV28 and TRBJ1-2, with 7 nucleotides matching TRBD1. J gave up 4 bases and V 5 bases, and 4 bases lay outside the gene matches. The CDR3 runs 13 residues. Per germline, CDR1 MDHEN and CDR2 SYDVKM.

The rearrangement uses TRBV19 and TRBJ1-1; no clear D. The V gene's germline CDR1 is LNHDA and CDR2 SQIVND (reference sequence). Trimming took off 6 bases at V and 1 base at J, with 12 bases between the two ends. The CDR3 runs to 14 residues. The CDR3 region is CASSTLVANTEAFF. The CDR3 nucleotides read TGTGCCAGTAGCACCCTCGTGGCGAACACTGAAGCTTTCTTT.

The V gene is TRBV9, the J gene TRBJ2-1; D may be TRBD2 (6 bases). The length of the CDR3 is 17 residues. V was shortened by 0 bases and J by 0 bases, with 13 bases between the two germline ends. CDR1 is SGDLS and CDR2 is YYNGEE in the germline V gene. Here the CDR3 reads CASSVDTSPSSYNEQFF. CDR3 nucleotide sequence: TGTGCCAGCAGCGTAGATACTAGCCCCAGCTCCTACAATGAGCAGTTCTTC.

V gene TRBV27 combines with J gene TRBJ2-7; D perhaps matches TRBD1 (5 bases). Trimming removed 5 bases from V and 0 bases from J, with 14 bases in between. Germline V CDR1 and CDR2: MNHEY, SMNVEV (reference sequence). CDR3 length: 15 amino acids. CDR3 amino acids: CASSLERDSSYEQYF. Here the CDR3 DNA reads TGTGCCAGCAGTCTTGAAAGAGACAGCTCCTACGAGCAGTACTTC.

The genes are TRBV7-9 and TRBJ1-1, with D possibly matching TRBD1 (6 bases). The CDR3 is made up of 14 amino acids. Germline V gene data show CDR1 as SEHNR and CDR2 as FQNEAQ (reference sequence). The V and J ends lost 1 base and 0 bases respectively, with 6 bases between them. The CDR3 protein is CASSLGTVNTEAFF. The CDR3 DNA reads as TGTGCCAGCAGCTTAGGGACAGTGAACACTGAAGCTTTCTTT.

The chain joins TRBV28 to TRBJ2-3, with 11 bases matching TRBD2. The CDR3 sequence is 13 residues long. The germline CDR1 and CDR2 sequences are MDHEN and SYDVKM. Losses at the gene ends were 7 bases for V and 6 bases for J; bases not matched to a gene: 3. DNA for the CDR3: TGTGCCAGCACACTAGCGGGAGTTGATACGCAGTATTTT. It translates to CASTLAGVDTQYF.

V is TRBV7-3 and J is TRBJ2-6, with 7 bases aligning to TRBD1. The CDR3 contains 16 residues. CDR1 and CDR2 (germline): SGHTA, FQGTGA. With 5 bases clipped from V and 0 bases from J, the junction kept 4 bases outside the gene matches. The CDR3 DNA is TGTGCCAGCAGCCGGGACAGCTCCTCTGGGGCCAACGTCCTGACTTTC. As protein: CASSRDSSSGANVLTF.

V usage is TRBV30 and J usage is TRBJ1-1; D is unresolved. CDR3 length: 14 residues. CDR1 is GTSNPN, CDR2 SVGIG, per germline (reference sequence). With 3 bases removed from V and 1 base from J, the gap between germline ends came to 12 bases. The CDR3 region is CAWSRGRENTEAFF. In nucleotides, the CDR3 is TGTGCCTGGAGCCGTGGGCGGGAGAACACTGAAGCTTTCTTT. Supplemented by reference TRBV30 and TRBJ1-1, the full variable domain reads SQTIHQWPATLVQPVGSPLSLECTVEGTSNPNLYWYRQAAGRGLQLLFYSVGIGQISSEVPQNLSASRPQDRQFILSSKKLLLSDSGFYLCAWSRGRENTEAFFGQGTRLTVV.

The V gene is TRBV7-8, the J gene TRBJ2-1; TRBD2 aligns across 11 bases. CDR3 length equals 15 residues. Germline values: CDR1 SGHVS, CDR2 FQNEAQ. V dropped 4 bases and J dropped 7; count of bases not matched to a gene: 6. The DNA for the CDR3 is TGTGCCAGCAGCTACCTTACTAGCGGGAGTAATGAGCAGTTCTTC. As protein: CASSYLTSGSNEQFF.

This clone has only a few counts. The V call is TRBV2, the J call TRBJ2-1; possibly TRBD2 for D (5 bases). The CDR3 loop spans 13 amino acids. CDR1 and CDR2 from the germline V gene are SNHLY and FYNNEI. V was trimmed by 4 bases and J by 12 bases, leaving 16 bases between them. The CDR3 reads CASSAISGLGQFF. Written as DNA, the CDR3 is TGTGCCAGCAGTGCGATAAGCGGCCTGGGGCAGTTCTTC. The full variable domain, completed using reference TRBV2 and TRBJ2-1, is EPEVTQTPSHQVTQMGQEVILRCVPISNHLYFYWYRQILGQKVEFLVSFYNNEISEKSEIFDDQFSVERPDGSNFTLKIRSTKLEDSAMYFCASSAISGLGQFFGPGTRLTVL.

The chain couples TRBV7-8 to TRBJ2-3, with 13 bases that match TRBD2. Germline V lookup: CDR1 SGHVS, CDR2 FQNEAQ. The CDR3 consists of 18 residues. The V and J ends lost 1 base and 0 bases, in that order; junction bases with no gene match: 4. The chain's CDR3 is CASSLERTSGSSTDTQYF. CDR3 sequence (DNA): TGTGCCAGCAGCTTAGAACGGACTAGCGGGAGTAGCACAGATACGCAGTATTTT.

This sequence joins TRBV24-1 and TRBJ2-1; 10 bases line up with TRBD2. CDR1 is KGHDR, CDR2 SFDVKD, per germline. This CDR3 is 16 amino acids long. With V trimmed by 3 bases and J by 7 bases, 8 bases remained unmatched. The CDR3 DNA reads TGTGCCACCAGTGATCCGAAGCGGGAGGGGGGGAATGAGCAGTTCTTC. It translates to CATSDPKREGGNEQFF.